The source of this TCR beta chain is a study of technical replicates of blood from a few donors. Only in-frame clones appear in the TCRdb table, and some are missing; sequencing was by immunoSEQ multiplex PCR. In the table there are approximately 68,000 clones, approximately 97% of which are singletons. This CDR3 comprises 13 residues. Trimming stripped 6 bases from V and 6 bases from J, with 11 bases between. Germline assignment: CDR1 WSHSY and CDR2 SAAADI. This sequence originates from a human donor in good health. The sequenced sample was T cells isolated from PBMCs. This chain joins TRBV10-2 and TRBJ1-4; perhaps TRBD1 as D (5 bases). CDR3 protein: CASRSRADEKLFF. The CDR3 bases are TGCGCCAGCAGAAGCAGGGCCGATGAAAAACTGTTTTTT.